This T cell receptor beta chain was profiled in a study of type 1 and type 2 diabetes patients. This CDR3 comprises 16 residues. Trimming shortened V by 3 bases and J by 4 bases, and 19 bases separated the two germline ends. CDR1 is SGHNT, CDR2 YYREEE, per germline (reference sequence). Study findings and constraints: Groups were not age- or gender-matched, which may bias interpretation. Type 2 diabetes repertoires were more diverse than type 1 diabetes repertoires.

This clonotype has just one count. Its specificity is unknown. Amplification started from genomic DNA. The TCR beta CDR3 region was amplified using 30 forward and 13 reverse primers. TCRdb recomputed calls from the multiplex PCR reads with MiXCR, one row per CDR3 protein. Of under 300,000 distinct CDR3 sequences in the sample, more than 45% are singletons; the top ten hold roughly 15%. The chain recombines TRBV5-4 with TRBJ2-5; weak D call: TRBD2 (5 bases). The receptor was isolated from a man younger than 35 with type 2 diabetes. The material sequenced was peripheral blood mononuclear cells (PBMCs). This CDR3 is CASSSPDLPRPETQYF. CDR3 in DNA: TGTGCCAGCAGCTCACCGGACTTACCGAGACCAGAGACCCAGTACTTC.